This entry concerns a single T cell receptor (beta chain). Its recognized antigen is unknown. The sample holds no much larger clone one base away, and base qualities are not on file. This sample stems from a study of cytomegalovirus exposure and HLA in healthy donors (dated by TCRdb to about 2017). Study-level background: In an earlier analysis of 450 to 750 of the donors, 250 to 350 Gb of sequence data and 90 million to 120 million unique TCR beta sequences from roughly 180 million T cells were reported. Approximately 310 gigabases of sequencing data and roughly 90 million unique TCR sequences were included in an early release covering roughly 600 HLA-typed donors. Among the roughly 430 genotyped donors, 75% to 90% belonged to the genetic ancestry cluster associated with self-reported Caucasian donors. The study aimed to test whether cataloging public T cell receptors could reveal signatures of past pathogen exposure. The study profiled the T cell repertoires of some 610 subjects by immunosequencing and related them to cytomegalovirus serostatus. In addition to the first cohort of 666 subjects, a separate validation cohort of 130 or so different subjects was used. The study combined high-throughput TCR immunosequencing, statistical association of individual TCRs with disease status, and machine learning to predict cytomegalovirus infection status. To study patterns of TCR occurrence, a later analysis re-analyzed previously published TCR beta repertoires from just over 650 donors and added high-resolution HLA genotyping. In the later analysis, no new phenotypic data were used to find candidate immune exposures; instead, reliance was placed on TCR beta sequences and their occurrence across donors. An earlier analysis of several hundred of the donors applied high-throughput TCR beta sequencing to assess whether each TCR beta V gene segment acted as functional or pseudogenic. Alongside the repertoire data, information on donor age, sex, ethnicity and CMV serostatus was compiled. Genome-wide SNP genotypes for about 65% of the roughly 700 donors were used in a later genetic analysis, which treated that subset as a discovery cohort. All discovery cohort repertoires had been generated on a single sequencing platform. Both class I and class II loci were covered by HLA typing, at four-digit resolution. The number of donors typed differed by locus, with 629-630 for A, B, C, DRB1 and DQB1, 522 for DQA1, 600 to 610 for DPA1, and some 470 for DPB1. Several DR-DQ haplotypes were handled as single units for association and clustering because linkage in the cohort was strong. Among some 400 genotyped donors of the cohort, an average of around 240,000 unique TCR beta nucleotide sequences were sequenced per donor, 15% to 20% of them non-productive. Paper-wide results and their limitations: According to a later analysis, most CMV-associated TCR beta chains appeared to be HLA-restricted, and the HLA associations seemed to be driven largely by CMV exposure. In this cohort, only TCR beta chains were sequenced, and detectable features were limited by the absence of alpha or paired-chain data. Roughly uniform sequencing depth across donors was assumed in presence/absence analyses, although this assumption may not hold. Most TCR sequences were seen in very few donors, while some public TCRs were found in many individuals. In a later analysis, TCR association rates were found to vary across HLA loci, with the most associated TCRs seen for DRB1 alleles and the fewest for HLA-C alleles. A further reported finding was that TCR beta sequences accurately predicted the HLA-A and HLA-B alleles for most subjects in the first cohort. The classifier was reported to diagnose cytomegalovirus status with high specificity and sensitivity in both the original cohort and the validation cohort. When HLA alleles, especially DR and DQ, strongly co-occurred, TCR associations were difficult to assign to individual alleles. Compared with the approximately 720-donor mean, donors in an Asian-associated ancestry cluster had fewer N-insertions in productive TCRs, according to a later genetic analysis. Specific HLA alleles were associated with around 18,000 TCR beta sequences at a false discovery rate of 0.05 in a later analysis. In the study, approximately 150 TCR beta chains were listed as associated with cytomegalovirus. CMV serostatus was the only immune exposure information available for the cohort. Compared with equally common non-associated chains, HLA-associated TCR beta chains in a later analysis were more clonally expanded and had lower generation probabilities. In a later genetic analysis, a missense DCLRE1C variant was associated with V-gene and J-gene trimming of TCR beta chains, and the association was replicated in an independent cohort. A later analysis reported that several top co-occurrence clusters appeared linked to parvovirus B19, influenza, CMV and Epstein-Barr virus. Some IMGT-functional V segments, including TRBV6-2 and TRBV6-3, could not be distinguished by the 87-base-pair reads and were therefore excluded. HLA typing was unavailable for some donors at each locus, so association tests used only the typed subset. Correlated functional status among segregating V segments might be attributable to linkage disequilibrium, but an unknown experimental factor could not be ruled out. It was suggested by the authors that the approach could potentially be generalized to other disease states and immunological phenotypes. A cluster of highly shared sequence variants was judged likely to represent a technical artifact of the sequencing pipeline. A few of the identified cytomegalovirus-associated TCR beta chains were confirmed in vitro to be specific for cytomegalovirus antigens. Because counts were too low, about 18 rarely observed V segments, including chromosome 9 orphons, were left out of the earlier analysis of 587 of the donors. Broadly in line with IMGT annotations, most TCR beta V segments showed up in productive rearrangements about 90% or about 30% of the time in an earlier analysis of around 550 of the donors.

In total, 666 healthy bone marrow donors made up the cohort. At the time of sampling, every cohort member was nominally healthy, though immune exposures that went unrecorded were likely present. The donor was CMV seronegative and was included in the group of 352 seronegative cohort members. Every donor gave a peripheral blood sample, and the peripheral blood mononuclear cells from that sample were used for TCR beta sequencing. The Qiagen DNeasy Blood Extraction Kit was used to extract genomic DNA from the blood cell samples. The CDR3 contains 15 residues, cysteine and phenylalanine counted. The kept DNA is CDR3 alone, 45 bases in frame from the first base. CDR1 is given as MDHEN and CDR2 as SYDVKM, both from the germline V gene. Relative to germline, V is 2 bases shorter and J is 0 bases shorter, with 9 bases between their ends. The library was prepared using the immunoSEQ multiplex PCR assay. For the multiplex PCR, a mixture combining 60 forward primers for TCR Vbeta segments and 13 reverse primers for TCR Jbeta segments was used. The CDR3 region of rearranged TCR beta genes was amplified from genomic DNA with a multiplex PCR assay. The amplified TCR beta libraries were sequenced on the Illumina HiSeq System as 87-base-pair reads. Turning to the authors' computational methods: A later analysis tallied 75 million to 95 million unique TCR beta chains across the 666 repertoires, and some 10 million of those chains were shared by two or more donors. Raw reads were error-corrected and collapsed into unique sequences by a nearest-neighbor algorithm in which closely related sequences were merged to remove PCR and sequencing errors. V, D and J gene segments were assigned by aligning CDR3 sequences to IMGT reference sequences. For a sequence to be retained, a match of at least six nucleotides was required to both a V gene segment and a J gene segment. Rearrangements were classified as productive when the CDR3 lacked stop codons and remained in frame with V and J, and all other rearrangements were classified as non-productive. Following IMGT convention, CDR3 was defined as the stretch from the second conserved V-encoded cysteine to the conserved J-encoded phenylalanine. The earlier analysis of more than 450 of the donors excluded sequences that lacked an unambiguous match to a single V gene segment. An earlier analysis of 450 to 650 of the donors called V segments functional above 56.7% productive rearrangements and segregating when the between-donor standard deviation exceeded 5%. A statistical classification framework was built for diagnosing cytomegalovirus status from the catalog of TCR beta chain sequences. V and J gene assignment, in a later analysis, came from comparing TCR nucleotide sequences with IMGT/GENE-DB human TR gene sequences. Using the TCRdist pipeline, a later analysis assigned CDR3 sequences along with most-parsimonious VDJ recombination scenarios. A later analysis defined each TCR beta chain by its CDR3 amino acid sequence plus V-gene family, and excluded reads lacking a unique V-gene family. In a later analysis, 450 to 600 highly shared, low-generation-probability nucleotide sequences were removed to address suspected cross-contamination and a sequencing artifact. In a later analysis, a clonal expansion index for each public chain was calculated from normalized within-repertoire ranks of inferred template counts. In a later analysis, generation probabilities were computed using a VDJ recombination model fitted to out-of-frame rearrangements, and the results were checked against IGoR. In a later analysis, hypergeometric tests were used to score TCR-TCR, TCR-HLA and TCR-CMV co-occurrence, with a repertoire-size bias correction applied to TCR pairs. A later analysis estimated false discovery rates by permuting HLA or CMV assignments 20 times. In a later analysis, co-occurring TCRs were grouped with DBSCAN, and TCRdist sequence similarity was added when clustering was performed within HLA-allele-positive subsets. Repertoires with fewer than 30,000 or more than 120,000 public chains, plus five repertoires with anomalous nucleotide sharing, were excluded from co-occurrence clustering. Sourced from immuneACCESS, this table was stored by TCRdb with only in-frame sequences that have V and J called. A share of the clones is absent; for the studies checked, an unresolved V gene accounts for under half, and the remainder has no known explanation. V, J and clone size were drawn from that table, and D and trimming were deduced from the DNA. The sample has some 200,000 clones on record, about 80% of them singletons. The top ten clones comprise 2.2% of the sample.

The receptor was isolated from a woman aged 25 to 39 in good health and CMV-seronegative. The sequence is built from TRBV28 and TRBJ2-3, with a tentative D gene TRBD2 over 6 matching bases. The sequenced sample was PBMCs. The DNA reads TGTGCCAGCAGTTTAGGGACTCCCAGCACAGATACGCAGTATTTT. It translates as CASSLGTPSTDTQYF.